A single TCR beta chain is shown here with its context. The data stem from a study of T cells in localized non-small cell lung cancer. CDR3 size: 14 residues. Germline CDR1 and CDR2: SNHLY and FYNNEI. V lost 4 bases and J 2 bases, leaving 10 bases between the germline ends. Repertoires were generated with immunoSEQ multiplex PCR, while TCRdb's copy carries only in-frame clones and drops some. The sample lists about 52,000 clones, around 87% seen once, with about 16% in the top ten. The V and J genes are TRBV2 and TRBJ2-3, with D perhaps matching TRBD1 (5 bases). The receptor was derived from a female donor with stage II lung adenocarcinoma. This sample comprised PBMCs, obtained before any cancer treatment. Written as DNA, the CDR3 is TGTGCCAGCAGTGGGGGCAGGATCACAGATACGCAGTATTTT. Translated, it gives CASSGGRITDTQYF.